This T cell receptor beta chain is from a study of blood T cell repertoires in COVID-19. Germline-derived CDR1 and CDR2 are LNHDA and SQIVND (reference sequence). V lost 7 bases, J lost 3 bases, and 13 bases lay in between. The CDR3 sequence is 13 residues long. TCRdb's table, derived via immunoSEQ multiplex PCR, lists solely in-frame clones and lacks some. The repertoire includes some 250,000 clones, 81% of them detected once, and approximately 8.7% sits in the top ten. The rearrangement links TRBV19 to TRBJ2-7; D call uncertain. The receptor's source is a woman of 80 years or more with acute or convalescent COVID-19. Input material: peripheral blood. CDR3 sequence: CASTHPGDYEQYF. DNA for the CDR3: TGTGCCAGTACCCACCCCGGAGACTACGAGCAGTACTTC.